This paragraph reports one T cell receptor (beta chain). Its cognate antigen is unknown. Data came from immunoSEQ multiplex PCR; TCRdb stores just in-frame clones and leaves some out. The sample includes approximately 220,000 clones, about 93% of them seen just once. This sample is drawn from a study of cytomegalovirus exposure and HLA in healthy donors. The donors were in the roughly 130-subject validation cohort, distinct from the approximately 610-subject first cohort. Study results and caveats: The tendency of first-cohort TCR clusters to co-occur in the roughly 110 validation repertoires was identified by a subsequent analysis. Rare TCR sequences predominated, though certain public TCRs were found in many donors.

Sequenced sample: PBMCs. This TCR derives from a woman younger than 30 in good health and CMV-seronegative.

CDR3 bases: TGTGCCTGGGTCCCCGGGAGGGCGGCCTCGTATGGCTACACCTTC. It codes for CAWVPGRAASYGYTF. The chain carries TRBV30 and TRBJ1-2; D not certain. The V end lost 5 bases, the J end lost 5 bases, and 21 bases lay between the germline ends. Germline V gene data show CDR1 as GTSNPN and CDR2 as SVGIG (reference sequence). This CDR3 comprises 15 residues.